These 7 T cell receptor beta chains originate from one sample sequenced in a study of blood T cells in healthy people across ages. Next came a second PCR, run for 7 to 11 cycles, which used a sample-barcoded 5' primer along with a J-beta primer mix. TCRdb recomputed calls from the 5' RACE reads with MiXCR, one row per CDR3 protein. This sample has approximately 1,000,000 distinct CDR3 sequences, with about two fifths found just once. The sample taken for sequencing was blood. These receptors were taken from a man between 18 and 35 years old in good health.

This chain links TRBV20-1 with TRBJ1-5; TRBD1 agrees at 12 bases. Germline-derived CDR1 and CDR2 are DFQATT and SNEGSKA (reference sequence). V lost 1 base to trimming and J lost 6 bases; unmatched junction nucleotides: 1. The CDR3 spans 14 residues. The CDR3 region has the DNA TGCAGTGCTAGAGGGGACAGGGGGCTTCAGCCCCAGCATTTT. Translated, it gives CSARGDRGLQPQHF.

This clonotype was seen a few times. The chain has TRBV15 and TRBJ2-1; D is unclear. Germline-derived CDR1 and CDR2 are LNHNV and YYDKDF (reference sequence). This CDR3 has 15 residues. The V end lost 0 bases, the J end lost 2 bases, and 8 bases lay between the germline ends. The CDR3 loop reads CATSRDPVTYNEQFF. Written as DNA, the CDR3 is TGTGCCACCAGCAGAGATCCGGTGACCTACAATGAGCAGTTCTTC.

This chain connects TRBV5-5 to TRBJ1-2; 8 bases are shared with TRBD1. With 4 bases clipped from V and 2 bases from J, the junction kept 13 bases outside the gene matches. CDR1 is SGHKS and CDR2 is YYEKEE in the germline V gene (reference sequence). The CDR3 totals 17 residues. The CDR3 DNA follows: TGTGCCAGCAGCCCGGGGACAGGTGCTTTGCCAAACTATGGCTACACCTTC. Encoded protein: CASSPGTGALPNYGYTF.

Note on this clonotype: The junction and the germline gene differ at one end; a read error may be behind it. The chain couples TRBV5-1 to TRBJ1-6; D uncertain. Looked up from germline, CDR1 is SGHRS and CDR2 is YFSETQ. This CDR3 region has 15 residues. Written as DNA, the CDR3 is TGCGCCGGCAGCATTCTTACCACTGATAATTCACCCCTCCACTTT. It specifies CAGSILTTDNSPLHF.

As to this clonotype: Sequence at one end of the junction differs from germline and may be a read error. The chain uses TRBV20-1 and TRBJ2-2; TRBD2 agrees at 10 bases. Germline assignment: CDR1 DFQATT and CDR2 SNEGSKA (reference sequence). The CDR3 loop spans 18 amino acids. The CDR3 region is CSARGLAGVNTNTRELFF. CDR3 DNA sequence: TGCAGTGCCCGGGGTCTAGCGGGGGTTAATACGAACACCAGGGAGCTGTTTTTT.

The chain joins TRBV29-1 to TRBJ2-3; D possibly matches TRBD1 or TRBD2 (5 bases each). The CDR3 consists of 15 residues. Germline V gene data show CDR1 as SQVTM and CDR2 as ANQGSEA. Trimming took off 0 bases at V and 6 bases at J, with 16 bases between the two ends. The CDR3 coding sequence is TGCAGCGTTGAAGATAGTGCGAGGGGATTTGATACGCAGTATTTT. Protein: CSVEDSARGFDTQYF.

The chain couples TRBV10-3 to TRBJ1-5; D remains unclear. CDR1 ENHRY and CDR2 SYGVKD come from the germline V gene. The germline V and J ends were trimmed by 3 bases and 6 bases, with 9 bases remaining between them. The CDR3 runs 13 residues. CDR3 sequence (DNA): TGTGCCATCAGTGATGCCAGGTTTCAGCCCCAGCATTTT. Its protein is CAISDARFQPQHF.